This TCR beta chain was profiled in a study of blood T cells in healthy people across ages (dated by TCRdb to the mid-2010s). Concerning the study at large: In model experiments, roughly one uniquely barcoded TCR beta cDNA molecule per two T cells was captured by template switching. The study measured age-related changes in TCR beta repertoire diversity using deep sequencing normalized with unique cDNA molecular identifiers. The donors were divided into four age groups: young (average around 16 years), middle-aged (approximately 42), aged (approximately 59) and long-lived (nearly 85). Donors of different ages were randomly distributed across sequencing lanes to avoid experimental bias. Using the same blood draw, the study looked at two additional independent replicas of 1 million unique cDNA reads for two donors, one aged 18 to 29 and the other aged 80 or older.

Details on this clonotype: Its antigen is not yet known. Base qualities were left out, and no much larger clone turns up one base away.

Systemically healthy Caucasian individuals from Russia, 39 in total and aged about 6 to 100 years, were included as donors. Each donor gave 8 to 10 milliliters of peripheral blood, drawn into EDTA-treated Vacutainer tubes. Ficoll-Paque density-gradient centrifugation was used to isolate PBMCs, with at least 7 million obtained per sample. Total RNA, at least 6 micrograms per sample, was extracted from PBMCs with Trizol reagent. For every donor, an aliquot of PBMCs went through flow cytometry to measure the percentages of naive CD45RAhigh/CD27high T cells. The paper's findings and limits, for the study overall: Observed TCR beta diversity per million T cells fell roughly linearly with age, and a significant reduction was already apparent by age about 43. The CMV infection status of donors was not known, potentially confounding age-related changes in expanded clonotypes. Estimates of total diversity based on one million sequenced T cells were considered lower bounds and underestimates. Conclusive comparison of naive and antigen-experienced compartments was prevented by the profiling of bulk unsorted PBMCs. Compared with the aged group, the long-lived group had more naive CD4+ T cells, fewer expanded clones and increased TCR diversity, suggesting age selection. Observed TCR beta diversity correlated strongly with the percentage of naive T cells measured by flow cytometry.

V loses 6 bases, J loses 2 bases, and the germline ends lie 20 bases apart. Including cysteine and phenylalanine, the CDR3 has 17 amino acids. CDR3 DNA is the only sequence kept; it has 51 bases, read in frame from the first base. From the germline V gene (reference sequence), CDR1 is SGHAT and CDR2 is FQDESV. The library was produced with 5' RACE. TCRdb names Illumina HiSeq 2500 as the instrument used. A second about 6 to 11 cycle PCR used a sample-barcoded 5' primer and a J-beta primer mix. Each TCR beta cDNA molecule received a unique molecular identifier from a template-switch 5' adaptor carrying 12 random nucleotides. At least 2.5 million CDR3-containing paired-end reads were obtained from each sample. The Mint cDNA synthesis kit, primed by a TRBC-specific oligonucleotide, was used to synthesize first-strand cDNA from all RNA. After uracil-DNA glycosylase treatment, a first 18-cycle PCR used universal primers M1SS and BC2_uni_R on all cDNA. On the study's bioinformatics: For normalization, 1 million high-quality reads were randomly selected from each sample, with every read carrying a distinct molecular identifier. Reads sharing molecular identifiers were discarded rather than binned into consensus sequences. MiTCR, set to a Q25 quality threshold and the strictest error-elimination algorithm, was used for CDR3 identification, clonotype clustering and error correction. A nonparametric unseen species model using Euler transformation provided a lower-bound estimate of total TCR beta diversity. The public reads were reprocessed in TCRdb via fastp at Q25 and MiXCR, keeping in-frame beta chains. Identical CDR3 proteins give one entry, which carries the most common genes and DNA. The V and J calls follow TCRdb's processing rather than the paper's. The sample data list roughly 1,300,000 distinct CDR3 sequences, and almost 60% of these were observed just once. The ten largest clones capture roughly 6.3% of the sample.

The sequenced sample consisted of blood. This receptor chain uses TRBV11-1 and TRBJ2-1; a weak D assignment points to TRBD2 (5 bases agree). The sequence was obtained from a man younger than 35 in good health. The bases read TGTGCCAGCAGTCCCCACGTAAGCGGTGTTCCCTACAATGAGCAGTTCTTC. It codes for CASSPHVSGVPYNEQFF.